Listed here are 30 T cell receptor beta chains from one sample, sequenced in a study of T cells in women clearing cervical HPV infection. Sequenced by immunoSEQ multiplex PCR; TCRdb stores in-frame clones only, minus some. In all, the sample yields 20,000 to 25,000 clones. The sample taken for sequencing was blood buffy coat. These receptors all come from a woman aged 18 to 75 with a cervical HPV16 infection that either progressed to CIN3+ or cleared (not recorded which).

As to this clone: The observed sequence ends 3 residues before the CDR3 terminus, with the missing tail filled in from the germline J gene. The chain uses TRBV30 and TRBJ1-3; TRBD1 is a possible D gene (6 bases). Germline CDR1 reads GTSNPN; CDR2 reads SVGIG (reference sequence). The CDR3 totals 13 residues. V lost 4 bases, J lost 4 bases, and 11 bases lay in between. The CDR3 region is CAWNRVGGNTIYF. The sequenced CDR3 bases are TGTGCCTGGAACAGGGTAGGGGGAAACACC.

Points on this clone: The read terminates 3 residues before the CDR3 end, so the remaining end is supplied by the germline J gene. The rearrangement uses TRBV19 and TRBJ1-3, with D tentatively TRBD1 (6 bases). Germline CDR1 and CDR2: LNHDA and SQIVND (reference sequence). This CDR3 has 15 residues. Trimming took 0 bases from V and 5 from J, leaving 11 bases between them. The sequenced part of the CDR3 DNA is TGTGCCAGTAGTATAGATGGGACAACAAGAAACACC. The encoded protein is CASSIDGTTRNT. Given in full, the CDR3 is CASSIDGTTRNTIYF.

With regard to this clone: The CDR3 extends 3 residues past the end of the read, so its final part is completed from the germline J gene. The chain employs TRBV5-1 and TRBJ2-2, with D perhaps matching TRBD1 (5 bases). The germline V gene has CDR1 SGHRS and CDR2 YFSETQ. The CDR3 runs 13 residues. Trimming took 4 bases from V and 5 from J, leaving 9 bases between them. The part of the CDR3 DNA that was read is TGCGCCAGCAGCGCGACAGCTACCGGGGAG. Amino acids: CASSATATGE. The full CDR3 is CASSATATGELFF.

With regard to this clone: Read data end 3 residues before the CDR3 end; the end is taken from the germline J gene. The chain has TRBV2 and TRBJ1-2, with 9 bases that match TRBD1. With 7 bases clipped from V and 5 bases from J, the junction kept 8 bases outside the gene matches. CDR1 is SNHLY and CDR2 is FYNNEI in the germline V gene. The CDR3 is made up of 14 amino acids. Here the CDR3 reads CASNHPGQGYGYTF. Partial CDR3 DNA: TGTGCCAGCAACCACCCGGGACAGGGATATGGC.

A note on this clone: The CDR3 extends 3 residues past the end of the read, so its final part is completed from the germline J gene. V usage is TRBV19 and J usage is TRBJ1-5; 12 nucleotides match TRBD1. The CDR3 extends over 17 amino acids. With V trimmed by 5 bases and J by 0 bases, 5 bases remained unmatched. Looked up from germline, CDR1 is LNHDA and CDR2 is SQIVND (reference sequence). CDR3 bases read: TGTGCCAGTAGTGGGGACAGGGGGCAGGGTAGCAATCAGCCC. This codes for CASSGDRGQGSNQP. The CDR3 as a whole reads CASSGDRGQGSNQPQHF.

On this clone: The DNA ends 3 residues before the CDR3 does, and the rest of the CDR3 is filled in from the germline J gene. The V and J genes are TRBV15 and TRBJ1-2; tentatively, D is TRBD1 (5 bases). Germline assignment: CDR1 LNHNV and CDR2 YYDKDF (reference sequence). V shed 3 bases and J shed 5 bases, with 16 bases lying between them. The CDR3 runs 15 residues. CDR3 bases read: TGTGCCACCAGCAGGGATCTGGACACGACTTATGGC. Its translation: CATSRDLDTTYG. The whole CDR3 protein reads CATSRDLDTTYGYTF.

This clone shows up as medium-sized by frequency. The read halts 3 residues ahead of the CDR3 end, with the missing end drawn from the germline J gene. The V call is TRBV7-9, the J call TRBJ1-1, with 9 bases that match TRBD1. Germline V lookup: CDR1 SEHNR, CDR2 FQNEAQ (reference sequence). The CDR3 extends over 14 amino acids. Losses at the gene ends were 5 bases for V and 4 bases for J; bases not matched to a gene: 5. CDR3 bases read: TGTGCCAGCAGCCCGGACAGGGGTGTCACTGAA. This codes for CASSPDRGVTE. The whole CDR3 protein reads CASSPDRGVTEAFF.

About this clone itself: The CDR3 is cut off 3 residues early in the read; its end comes from the germline J gene. The chain is built from TRBV2 and TRBJ2-7, with D unresolved. V was pared by 4 bases and J by 6 bases, with 7 bases between. CDR3 size: 11 residues. CDR1 is SNHLY, CDR2 FYNNEI, per germline. The DNA read from the CDR3 is TGTGCCAGCAGTGCAGGATCCGAG. The encoded protein is CASSAGSE. In full, the CDR3 is CASSAGSEQYF.

Comment on this clone: The missing CDR3 end, 3 residues past where the read stops, is filled in from the germline J gene. The J gene is TRBJ2-3, the V gene TRBV28; 14 bases agree with TRBD2. This CDR3 spans 18 amino acids. The germline CDR1 and CDR2 sequences are MDHEN and SYDVKM. V lost 4 bases, J lost 4 bases, and 10 bases stayed unmatched. This CDR3 is CASSSYYSTSGRADTQYF. The DNA read from the CDR3 is TGTGCCAGCAGTTCCTACTACTCGACTAGCGGGAGGGCAGATACG.

In the case of this clone: The read ends 3 residues before the CDR3 terminus; that terminus is restored from the germline J gene. The V gene is TRBV6-2 or TRBV6-3, the J gene TRBJ2-5; TRBD2 agrees at 10 bases. CDR1 MNHEY and CDR2 SVGEGT come from the germline V gene. V lost 7 bases, J lost 1 base, and 3 bases stayed unmatched. CDR3 length equals 14 residues. The covered CDR3 bases are TGTGCCAGCACCGGACTAGCGGCCCAAGAGACC. Translating it yields CASTGLAAQET. The CDR3 in full is CASTGLAAQETQYF.

In regard to this clone: The CDR3 end is not reached by the read, which stops 3 residues before it; the germline J gene fills it in. V and J are TRBV5-4 and TRBJ2-2; 8 nucleotides align to TRBD2. Germline values: CDR1 SGHNT, CDR2 YYREEE (reference sequence). The CDR3 length is 16 residues. The J segment lost 6 bases and the V segment lost 0 bases, leaving 7 bases of the junction unmatched. This CDR3 reads CASSLAGGASAGELFF. The CDR3 bases that were read are TGTGCCAGCAGCTTGGCCGGGGGGGCATCGGCCGGGGAG.

Remarks on this clone: The read ends 3 residues early relative to the CDR3; the germline J gene fills the gap. The chain combines TRBV20-1 with TRBJ2-3; TRBD1 matches 10 bases. This CDR3 comprises 17 residues. The germline V gene has CDR1 DFQATT and CDR2 SNEGSKA (reference sequence). The trim removed 1 base at V and 3 bases at J, leaving 10 bases unmatched. The CDR3 here is CSARGTGGISMTDTQYF. CDR3 DNA, as far as it was read: TGCAGTGCTAGAGGGACAGGGGGAATTTCTATGACAGATACG.

Details on this clone: From the germline J gene comes the end of the CDR3, since the read stops 3 residues before it. The chain joins TRBV30 to TRBJ2-7, with TRBD1 identical over 8 bases. The CDR3 is 14 amino acids. V trimming: 1 base; J trimming: 4 bases; junction bases outside the gene matches: 6. Per the germline V gene, CDR1 is GTSNPN and CDR2 is SVGIG (reference sequence). The covered CDR3 bases are TGTGCCTGGAGTGCCGACAGGGGTGCGTACGAG. Translated, it gives CAWSADRGAYE. The full-length CDR3 reads as CAWSADRGAYEQYF.

As to this clone: The CDR3 is cut off 3 residues early in the read; its end comes from the germline J gene. This sequence joins TRBV19 and TRBJ2-7, with 12 bases that match TRBD2. Trimming cost V 5 bases and J 2 bases; bases outside gene matches: 10. Germline V gives CDR1 LNHDA, CDR2 SQIVND (reference sequence). The CDR3 extends over 17 amino acids. CDR3 in amino acids: CASSFQGRTSGTYEQYF. CDR3 DNA, as far as it was read: TGTGCCAGTAGTTTCCAGGGCCGGACTAGCGGGACCTACGAG.

Comments on this clone: The read ends 3 residues early relative to the CDR3; the germline J gene fills the gap. The J gene is TRBJ2-2, the V gene TRBV30; a possible D gene is TRBD2 (6 bases). CDR3 size: 11 residues. CDR1 and CDR2 (germline): GTSNPN, SVGIG (reference sequence). The germline V and J ends were trimmed by 5 bases and 6 bases, with 7 bases remaining between them. The DNA read from the CDR3 is TGTGCCTGGGGGGGGTCCGGGGAG. Protein: CAWGGSGE. The whole CDR3 sequence is CAWGGSGELFF. Supplemented by reference TRBV30 and TRBJ2-2, the full variable domain reads SQTIHQWPATLVQPVGSPLSLECTVEGTSNPNLYWYRQAAGRGLQLLFYSVGIGQISSEVPQNLSASRPQDRQFILSSKKLLLSDSGFYLCAWGGSGELFFGEGSRLTVL.

About this clone: The read is 3 residues too short to cover the CDR3 end, so that end is filled in from the germline J gene. The gene calls are TRBV30 and TRBJ2-1; the match to TRBD2 covers 16 bases. Per germline, CDR1 GTSNPN and CDR2 SVGIG (reference sequence). V gave up 2 bases and J gave up 9 bases; unmatched junction bases: 10. The CDR3 has 17 amino acids. Incomplete CDR3 DNA: TGTGCCTGGAGTCGGGGACTAGCGGGAGGGCAATACGGTGAG. Protein: CAWSRGLAGGQYGE. The whole CDR3 sequence reads CAWSRGLAGGQYGEQFF.

A remark on this clone: The read gets to within 3 residues of the CDR3 end, and the germline J gene fills in the rest. Other DNA sequences in the same sample also yield this CDR3. V usage is TRBV5-6 and J usage is TRBJ1-1, with 9 bases that match TRBD1. This CDR3 comprises 15 residues. J was trimmed by 0 bases and V by 2 bases; bases with no gene match: 2. Germline CDR1 SGHDT, CDR2 YYEEEE. Incomplete CDR3 DNA: TGTGCCAGCAGCTTTGGACAGGGGATGAACACTGAA. It specifies CASSFGQGMNTE. The whole CDR3 sequence reads CASSFGQGMNTEAFF.

As concerns this clone: The read gets to within 3 residues of the CDR3 end, and the germline J gene fills in the rest. The chain couples TRBV6-1 to TRBJ2-1, with TRBD1 matching 9 bases. The CDR3 is made up of 16 amino acids. The V and J ends lost 4 bases and 0 bases, in that order; junction bases with no gene match: 4. Per germline, CDR1 MNHNS and CDR2 SASEGT. CDR3 residues: CASSAETGGSYNEQFF. CDR3 DNA, as far as it was read: TGTGCCAGCAGTGCCGAGACAGGGGGCTCCTACAATGAG.

For this clone: Read sequence stops 3 residues before the CDR3 end, and the germline J gene provides the missing end. This chain joins TRBV7-8 and TRBJ2-1, with 7 bases fitting TRBD2. V lost 5 bases to trimming and J lost 8 bases; unmatched junction nucleotides: 3. CDR1 and CDR2 from the germline V gene are SGHVS and FQNEAQ. The CDR3 runs to 12 residues. CDR3 sequence: CASSQLAYEQFF. The sequenced part of the CDR3 DNA is TGTGCCAGCAGCCAACTAGCGTATGAG.

As regards this clone: The observed sequence ends 3 residues before the CDR3 terminus, with the missing tail filled in from the germline J gene. The chain is built from TRBV28 and TRBJ1-3; D call uncertain. The CDR3 runs to 18 residues. Germline V gene sequence: CDR1 MDHEN, CDR2 SYDVKM. The germline V and J ends were trimmed by 3 bases and 0 bases, with 18 bases remaining between them. CDR3 sequence reads: CASSFNAEDSDSGNTIYF. CDR3 bases read: TGTGCCAGCAGTTTCAATGCGGAAGACTCAGACTCTGGAAACACC. The whole variable domain, remainder taken from reference TRBV28 and TRBJ1-3, is DVKVTQSSRYLVKRTGEKVFLECVQDMDHENMFWYRQDPGLGLRLIYFSYDVKMKEKGDIPEGYSVSREKKERFSLILESASTNQTSMYLCASSFNAEDSDSGNTIYFGEGSWLTVV.

As concerns this clone: The missing CDR3 end, 3 residues past where the read stops, is filled in from the germline J gene. The chain carries TRBV2 and TRBJ1-1; the D gene is possibly TRBD1 (6 bases). CDR1 is SNHLY, CDR2 FYNNEI, per germline. Between the trimmed V and J ends, which lost 3 bases and 1 base, there was a span of 9 bases. CDR3 length: 14 amino acids. CDR3 in amino acids: CASSDDRRNTEAFF. The covered CDR3 bases are TGTGCCAGCAGTGACGACAGGCGGAACACTGAA.

Frequency places this clone as medium-sized. The CDR3 end falls 3 residues outside the read, so it is completed with the germline J gene. This chain links TRBV10-3 with TRBJ2-5; 8 bases align to TRBD2. This CDR3 is 14 amino acids long. V dropped 3 bases and J dropped 5; count of bases not matched to a gene: 5. The germline V gene has CDR1 ENHRY and CDR2 SYGVKD. The sequenced part of the CDR3 DNA is TGTGCCATCAGTGACGGGGGGGCAAAGGAGACC. Protein product: CAISDGGAKET. The full-length CDR3 reads as CAISDGGAKETQYF.

A note on this clone: The DNA ends 3 residues before the CDR3 does, and the rest of the CDR3 is filled in from the germline J gene. V is TRBV6-1 and J is TRBJ2-4; possibly TRBD1 for D (6 bases). The CDR3 loop spans 14 amino acids. The germline V gene encodes CDR1 MNHNS and CDR2 SASEGT. The CDR3 bases that were read are TGTGCCAGCAGTGAAATAACAGGGAACTATGGT. Translating it yields CASSEITGNYG. The whole CDR3 region reads CASSEITGNYGQYF.

Comment on this clone: Sequencing ends 3 residues short of the CDR3 end; the germline J gene provides the rest. This chain uses TRBV7-2 with TRBJ2-1; D is unclear. This CDR3 spans 15 amino acids. Trimming removed 2 bases from V and 0 bases from J, with 8 bases in between. CDR1 is SGHTA, CDR2 FQGNSA, per germline. The covered CDR3 bases are TGTGCCAGCAGCTTACCCCTAAGCTCCTACAATGAG. Residues: CASSLPLSSYNE. The whole CDR3 reads CASSLPLSSYNEQFF.

As for this clone: Read coverage stops 3 residues before the CDR3 terminus; the germline J gene supplies the remainder. The sample carries other DNA sequences with the same CDR3. The V gene is TRBV18, the J gene TRBJ2-1, with D hard to call. The V gene lost 2 bases and the J gene lost 6 bases, with 11 bases spanning the gap. In germline, CDR1 is KGHSH, CDR2 LQKENI. This CDR3 region has 14 residues. This CDR3 reads CASSPSQSINEQFF. The sequenced part of the CDR3 DNA is TGTGCCAGCTCACCATCCCAGTCCATCAATGAG.

As concerns this clone: The read falls 3 residues short of the CDR3 end, and the missing part is taken from the germline J gene. The gene calls are TRBV7-9 and TRBJ2-2; TRBD1 might be the D (6 bases). Germline CDR1 is SEHNR and CDR2 is FQNEAQ (reference sequence). The CDR3 contains 14 residues. V was shortened by 6 bases and J by 6 bases, with 14 bases between the two germline ends. CDR3 amino acids: CASSFSGVSGELFF. CDR3 DNA, as far as it was read: TGTGCCAGCAGTTTCTCAGGGGTTTCCGGGGAG.

A word on this clone: Read sequence stops 3 residues before the CDR3 end, and the germline J gene provides the missing end. The chain recombines TRBV19 with TRBJ1-2, with TRBD1 matching over 9 bases. Trimming cost V 9 bases and J 3 bases; bases outside gene matches: 8. In germline, CDR1 is LNHDA, CDR2 SQIVND (reference sequence). The CDR3 is 14 amino acids. CDR3 amino acids: CASINRGRDYGYTF. The CDR3 DNA, read in part, is TGTGCCAGCATAAACAGGGGGCGAGACTATGGC.

On this clone itself: With the read ending 3 residues before the CDR3 end, the germline J gene is used to fill in that end. This chain links TRBV7-2 with TRBJ1-2, with unresolved D. This CDR3 spans 12 amino acids. The V gene's germline CDR1 is SGHTA and CDR2 FQGNSA. This chain's CDR3 is CASTQDFPDYTF. Incomplete CDR3 DNA: TGTGCCAGCACCCAAGACTTTCCAGAC.

Turning to this clone: Germline is not matched at one junction end, which may reflect a read error. Read data end 3 residues before the CDR3 end; the end is taken from the germline J gene. This chain links TRBV7-7 with TRBJ2-1, with D maybe TRBD1 (5 bases). The CDR3 sequence is 15 residues long. Germline V CDR1 and CDR2: SSHAT, FNYEAQ (reference sequence). CDR3: CASSPQGNSYNEQFF. The covered CDR3 bases are TGTGCTAGCAGCCCGCAGGGAAACTCCTACAATGAG.

Comment on this clone: The observed sequence ends 3 residues before the CDR3 terminus, with the missing tail filled in from the germline J gene. The chain links TRBV13 to TRBJ2-1, with 10 bases identical to TRBD2. This CDR3 has 15 amino acids. Germline V gene data show CDR1 as PRHDT and CDR2 as FYEKMQ (reference sequence). V trimming: 0 bases; J trimming: 6 bases; junction bases outside the gene matches: 2. This CDR3 is CASSLGLAGINEQFF. The sequenced CDR3 bases are TGTGCCAGCAGCTTAGGACTAGCGGGAATCAATGAG.